This T cell receptor (beta chain) was recorded in a study of T cells after posttransplantation cyclophosphamide. Study-wide results and limits: Donor CD8+ memory clones often dominated recipient blood repertoires at later times. After PTCy, TRB diversity resembled that of CNI/methotrexate controls.

Sequencing was performed with immunoSEQ multiplex PCR; in TCRdb, only in-frame clones are kept and a portion is missing. The repertoire includes some 34,000 clones, roughly 78% of them detected once, and roughly 8.1% sits in the top ten. On this clone itself: Its antigen is unidentified.

Cyclophosphamide on days +3 and +4 followed busulfan-fludarabine conditioning and a marrow graft. CDR3 length: 15 residues. Germline-derived CDR1 and CDR2 are MNHEY and SVGAGI. Germline trimming cut 6 bases from V and 0 bases from J; bases unmatched to any gene: 7. V usage is TRBV6-5 and J usage is TRBJ2-7; 8 bases align to TRBD2. This specimen was CD4+ T cells sorted from blood, taken approximately 2,000 days after a stem cell transplant with posttransplant cyclophosphamide. The TCR was taken from a female patient in her 40s who received an allogeneic stem cell transplant from a related donor, was CMV-positive, and had no GVHD. Part of the T cells may come from the graft donor. The CDR3 DNA sequence: TGTGCCAGCAGCCGGGGGGGAGCCAGCTCCTACGAGCAGTACTTC. It encodes CASSRGGASSYEQYF.